This TCR beta chain is from a study of blood T cell repertoires in COVID-19. About the study: The samples span acute and convalescent COVID-19 from the United States, Italy and Spain. In each case, the material was cDNA or gDNA derived from T cells, B-cell-depleted T cells, or PBMCs.

Methods used by the authors: How many nucleated cells were present was estimated from reference gene primer amplification. Here immunoSEQ multiplex PCR was the method, and the copy in TCRdb shows in-frame clones only, minus some. V and J calls and clone size come straight from that table; D and trimming were deduced from the DNA. The sample lists roughly 50,000 clones; more than 90% were seen once. Trimming shortened V by 0 bases and J by 4 bases, and 15 bases separated the two germline ends. The CDR3 sequence is 15 residues long. Germline CDR1 is GTSNPN and CDR2 is SVGIG (reference sequence). The receptor comes from a man between 45 and 60 years old with acute or convalescent COVID-19. The sample taken for sequencing was peripheral blood. The gene calls are TRBV30 and TRBJ1-2; D unresolved. CDR3 residues: CAWSVPTAIPYGYTF. CDR3 nucleotide sequence: TGTGCCTGGAGTGTACCTACAGCCATACCCTATGGCTACACCTTC.